This T cell receptor (beta chain) was documented in a study of blood T cell repertoires in COVID-19. For the study at large: Sites across the United States, Italy and Spain contributed samples from acute and convalescent COVID-19. Sources were T cells, B-cell-depleted T cells, or PBMCs; the material itself was cDNA or gDNA.

Profiled with immunoSEQ multiplex PCR; TCRdb holds only in-frame clones, not every one. The table shows 45,000 to 65,000 clones, with roughly 87% occurring only once. From germline, CDR1 is SQVTM and CDR2 ANQGSEA. With 6 bases clipped from V and 9 bases from J, the junction kept 5 bases outside the gene matches. CDR3 length: 13 amino acids. Sequenced input: peripheral blood. This clonotype originated in an older man in a cohort sampled during active COVID-19. V and J are TRBV29-1 and TRBJ2-1; 13 bases are a match to TRBD2. The DNA of the CDR3 is TGCAGCGTCCAAGGACTAGCGGGGGTTGAGCAGTTCTTC. Translating gives CSVQGLAGVEQFF.